This T cell receptor (beta chain) stems from a study of T cell repertoires in cytomegalovirus infection. Looking at the study overall: HLA-B-restricted CMV epitopes that are well studied, plus recently identified HLA-C-restricted ones, were used by the study. Indications came from public TCR beta signatures; they pointed to CMV infection and to a matching HLA type.

Germline V gene data show CDR1 as SGHTA and CDR2 as FQGTGA. The CDR3 spans 11 residues. The V end lost 8 bases, the J end lost 6 bases, and 8 bases lay between the germline ends. A single record per CDR3 protein comes from TCRdb applying MiXCR to the reads. The sample consists of some 310,000 distinct CDR3 sequences, about 25% of them appearing once. Points on this clonotype: The antigen remains unidentified.

The clonotype originates from a human donor in good health (CMV status not recorded). Some clones in this sample may be carry-over from other donors' samples. The rearrangement links TRBV7-3 to TRBJ2-1; D is unresolved. Sequences were derived from cultured PBMCs, sampled from culture after CMV antigen stimulation. Here the CDR3 reads CASGTTNEQFF. DNA of the CDR3: TGTGCCAGCGGAACAACCAATGAGCAGTTCTTC.